The T cell receptor (beta chain) described here comes from a study of T cells in Graves' hyperthyroidism and ophthalmopathy. Study-wide background: The authors collected peripheral blood at initial diagnosis, before any treatment.

Germline V gives CDR1 KGHSH, CDR2 LQKENI. CDR3 length: 17 amino acids. The V segment lost 8 bases and the J segment 6 bases; nucleotides outside the gene matches: 19. Remarks on this clonotype: Its antigen remains unidentified.

Regarding the study as a whole: The majority of expanded thyroid clonotypes above 0.001 also appeared in blood.

Thyroid ultrasound and orbital computed tomography, with clinical symptoms and serum thyroxine and TRAb, informed diagnoses. TCR beta CDR3 regions were amplified from RNA transcripts. With the HTBI primer set, the TCR CDR3 went through a first round of RT-PCR. One entry per CDR3 protein, called by TCRdb with MiXCR from the multiplex PCR reads. The sample yields around 600,000 distinct CDR3 sequences, roughly 15% seen once. This clonotype was sampled from a woman in her fifties or sixties with Graves' ophthalmopathy. Sequencing was performed on blood. The J gene is TRBJ1-2, the V gene TRBV18, with 9 positions matching TRBD1. The CDR3 is CASEHSRPGQGTDGYTF. CDR3 DNA sequence: TGTGCCAGCGAACATTCCCGTCCGGGACAGGGTACCGATGGCTACACCTTC. Variable domain in full (rest from reference TRBV18 and TRBJ1-2): NAGVMQNPRHLVRRRGQEARLRCSPMKGHSHVYWYRQLPEEGLKFMVYLQKENIIDESGMPKERFSAEFPKEGPSILRIQQVVRGDSAAYFCASEHSRPGQGTDGYTFGSGTRLTVV.